This TCR beta chain appears in the sequencing data of a study of T-cell memory formation after mild COVID-19. Regarding the study as a whole: Contracting clones, day 15 to 85, had balanced CD4/CD8, and later expanders favored CD4+.

This clonotype turned up a few times. Its specificity is unknown. The CDR3 totals 14 residues. Per the germline V gene, CDR1 is SGHDN and CDR2 is FVKESK. V lost 0 bases to trimming and J lost 1 base, with 3 bases between them. TCRdb used MiXCR to reprocess the 5' RACE reads, holding one entry per CDR3 protein. This table holds about 320,000 distinct CDR3 sequences, roughly an eighth found once. The TCR originated in a man aged 18 to 29 who had mild COVID-19 (a few samples of this study predate the infection). Cell type and time point are not known. Sequenced material: PBMCs or a T cell subset sorted from them (not recorded which). The V call is TRBV14, the J call TRBJ2-2; D is unresolved. CDR3 in DNA: TGTGCCAGCAGCCAAGAGTGGAACACCGGGGAGCTGTTTTTT. It translates to CASSQEWNTGELFF. The variable domain in full, completed from reference TRBV14 and TRBJ2-2, reads EAGVTQFPSHSVIEKGQTVTLRCDPISGHDNLYWYRRVMGKEIKFLLHFVKESKQDESGMPNNRFLAERTGGTYSTLKVQPAELEDSGVYFCASSQEWNTGELFFGEGSRLTVL.